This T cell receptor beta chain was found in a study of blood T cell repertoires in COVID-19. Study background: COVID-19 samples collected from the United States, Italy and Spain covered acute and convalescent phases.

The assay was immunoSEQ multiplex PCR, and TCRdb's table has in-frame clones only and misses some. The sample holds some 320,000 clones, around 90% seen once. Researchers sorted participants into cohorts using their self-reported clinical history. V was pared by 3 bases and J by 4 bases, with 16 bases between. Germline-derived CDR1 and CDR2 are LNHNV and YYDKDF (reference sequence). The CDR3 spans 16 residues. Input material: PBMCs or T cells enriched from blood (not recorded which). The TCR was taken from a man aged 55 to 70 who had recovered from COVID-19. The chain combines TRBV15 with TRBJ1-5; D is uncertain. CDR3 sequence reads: CATSRVDGRLNQPQHF. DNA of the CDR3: TGTGCCACCAGCAGGGTCGACGGGAGACTTAATCAGCCCCAGCATTTT.